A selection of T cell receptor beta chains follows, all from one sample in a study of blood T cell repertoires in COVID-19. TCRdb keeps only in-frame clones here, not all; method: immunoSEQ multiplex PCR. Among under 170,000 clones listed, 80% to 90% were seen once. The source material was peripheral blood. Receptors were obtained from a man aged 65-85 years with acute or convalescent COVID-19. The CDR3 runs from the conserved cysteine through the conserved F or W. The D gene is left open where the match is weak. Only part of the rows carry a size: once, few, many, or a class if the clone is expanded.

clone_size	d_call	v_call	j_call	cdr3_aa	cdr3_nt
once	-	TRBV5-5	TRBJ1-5	CASSLGADSYSNQPQHF	TGTGCCAGCAGCTTGGGAGCTGACTCTTATAGCAATCAGCCCCAGCATTTT
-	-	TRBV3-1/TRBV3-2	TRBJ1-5	CASRREGYQPQHF	TGTGCCAGCCGAAGGGAGGGCTATCAGCCCCAGCATTTT
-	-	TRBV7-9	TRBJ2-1	CASSLNGRPTYNEQFF	TGTGCCAGCAGCTTAAATGGGAGGCCTACCTACAATGAGCAGTTCTTC
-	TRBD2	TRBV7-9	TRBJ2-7	CASSIAGDSLGEQYF	TGTGCCAGCAGCATAGCGGGGGACAGCCTCGGCGAGCAGTACTTC
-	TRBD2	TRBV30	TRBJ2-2	CAWSRASGTNTGELFF	TGTGCCTGGAGCCGGGCTAGCGGCACGAACACCGGGGAGCTGTTTTTT
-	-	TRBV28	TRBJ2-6	CASTSRFAGANVLTF	TGTGCCAGCACCTCGCGGTTCGCTGGGGCCAACGTCCTGACTTTC
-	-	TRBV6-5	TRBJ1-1	CASSPQGLGTEAFF	TGTGCCAGCAGTCCACAGGGTCTGGGCACTGAAGCTTTCTTT
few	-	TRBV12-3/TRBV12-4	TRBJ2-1	CASSPLANEQFF	TGTGCCAGCAGCCCCCTAGCCAATGAGCAGTTCTTC
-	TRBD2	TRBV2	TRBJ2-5	CASSGTSGPQETQYF	TGTGCCAGCAGTGGGACTAGCGGGCCCCAAGAGACCCAGTACTTC
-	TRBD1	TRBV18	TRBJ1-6	CASSPPEVRGNSPLHF	TGTGCCAGCTCACCACCGGAGGTCAGGGGGAATTCACCCCTCCACTTT
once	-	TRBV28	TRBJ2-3	CASSLRLDTQYF	TGTGCCAGCAGTTTGCGACTAGATACGCAGTATTTT
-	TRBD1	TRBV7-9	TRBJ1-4	CASSTDQGGFEKLFF	TGTGCCAGCAGCACCGATCAGGGGGGTTTCGAAAAACTGTTTTTT
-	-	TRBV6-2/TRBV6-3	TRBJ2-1	CASSYSNRVGNFEQFF	TGTGCCAGCAGTTACTCGAACAGGGTGGGGAATTTCGAGCAGTTCTTC
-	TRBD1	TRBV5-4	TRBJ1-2	CASSMTGGDYGYTF	TGTGCCAGCAGCATGACAGGGGGAGACTATGGCTACACCTTC
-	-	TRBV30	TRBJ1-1	CAWGSRVSTEAFF	TGTGCCTGGGGAAGCAGGGTCTCCACTGAAGCTTTCTTT
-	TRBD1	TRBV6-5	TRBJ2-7	CASSQDRGPYEQYF	TGTGCCAGCAGCCAGGACAGGGGTCCCTACGAGCAGTACTTC
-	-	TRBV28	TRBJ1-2	CASSFTGLYGYTF	TGTGCCAGCAGTTTTACAGGGCTCTATGGCTACACCTTC
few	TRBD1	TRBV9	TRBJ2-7	CASSPAGTAYEQYF	TGTGCCAGCAGCCCCGCCGGGACAGCTTACGAGCAGTACTTC
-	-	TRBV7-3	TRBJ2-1	CASSLGAQGRGNEQFF	TGTGCCAGCAGCTTAGGTGCACAGGGTCGAGGAAATGAGCAGTTCTTC
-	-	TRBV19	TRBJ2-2	CASSTRVYTGELFF	TGTGCCAGTAGTACCCGGGTTTACACCGGGGAGCTGTTTTTT
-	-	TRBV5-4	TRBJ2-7	CASSPDTYGGEQYF	TGTGCCAGCAGCCCGGACACTTATGGAGGGGAGCAGTACTTC
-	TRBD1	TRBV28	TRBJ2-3	CASSLAGTVITDTQYF	TGTGCCAGCAGTTTGGCCGGGACAGTAATCACAGATACGCAGTATTTT
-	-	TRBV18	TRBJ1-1	CASSPDSFTEAFF	TGTGCCAGCTCACCGGACAGCTTCACTGAAGCTTTCTTT
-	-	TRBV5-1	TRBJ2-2	CASSLFRSNTGELFF	TGCGCCAGCAGCTTGTTCAGATCGAACACCGGGGAGCTGTTTTTT
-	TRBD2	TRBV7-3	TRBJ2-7	CASSLLAGGEQYF	TGTGCCAGCAGCCTACTAGCGGGAGGTGAGCAGTACTTC
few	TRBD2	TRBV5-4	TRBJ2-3	CASSHGLAGFTDTQYF	TGTGCCAGCAGTCACGGACTAGCGGGCTTCACAGATACGCAGTATTTT
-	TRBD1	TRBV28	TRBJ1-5	CASSWTGDQPQHF	TGTGCCAGCAGTTGGACAGGGGATCAGCCCCAGCATTTT
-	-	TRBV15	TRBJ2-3	CATSRDSRYFTDTQYF	TGTGCCACCAGCAGAGATTCACGGTATTTCACAGATACGCAGTATTTT
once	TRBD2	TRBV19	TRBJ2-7	CASSRRGGSYEQYF	TGTGCCAGTAGTAGGCGGGGGGGCTCCTACGAGCAGTACTTC
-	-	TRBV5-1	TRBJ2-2	CASSLLGTPTSGELFF	TGCGCCAGCAGCTTGCTTGGGACACCTACCTCCGGGGAGCTGTTTTTT
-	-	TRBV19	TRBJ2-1	CASSIAILPYNEQFF	TGTGCCAGTAGTATAGCTATACTCCCCTACAATGAGCAGTTCTTC
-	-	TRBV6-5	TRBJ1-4	CASSYLGAANEKLFF	TGTGCCAGCAGTTACTTGGGGGCTGCTAATGAAAAACTGTTTTTT
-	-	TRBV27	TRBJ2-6	CASRLSGANVLTF	TGTGCCAGCCGTCTCTCTGGGGCCAACGTCCTGACTTTC
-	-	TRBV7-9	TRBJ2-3	CASSLRAGRTDTQYF	TGTGCCAGCAGCTTAAGGGCAGGGCGCACAGATACGCAGTATTTT
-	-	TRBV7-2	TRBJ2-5	CASSLAGRGGGQETQYF	TGTGCCAGCAGCTTAGCGGGCAGAGGGGGGGGCCAAGAGACCCAGTACTTC
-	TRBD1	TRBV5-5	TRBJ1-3	CASSSLTGGLSGNTIYF	TGTGCCAGCAGCTCCTTGACAGGGGGCTTGAGTGGAAACACCATATATTTT
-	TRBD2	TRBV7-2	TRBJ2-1	CASRGPGLAGGEQFF	TGTGCCAGCAGGGGCCCGGGACTAGCGGGAGGTGAGCAGTTCTTC
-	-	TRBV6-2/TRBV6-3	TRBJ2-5	CASSYSWLSRQEETQYF	TGTGCCAGCAGTTACTCTTGGCTTAGTAGACAGGAAGAGACCCAGTACTTC
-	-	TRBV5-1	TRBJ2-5	CARNRQETQYF	TGCGCCAGAAACAGGCAAGAGACCCAGTACTTC
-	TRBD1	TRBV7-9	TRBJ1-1	CASSPGQGNTEAFF	TGTGCCAGCAGCCCGGGACAGGGGAACACTGAAGCTTTCTTT
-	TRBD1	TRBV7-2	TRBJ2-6	CASSPRGTGFSGANVLTF	TGTGCCAGCAGCCCACGAGGGACAGGATTCTCTGGGGCCAACGTCCTGACTTTC
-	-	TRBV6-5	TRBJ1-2	CASSSLWTAAGGYTF	TGTGCCAGCAGTTCGTTGTGGACTGCCGCGGGAGGCTACACCTTC
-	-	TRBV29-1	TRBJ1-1	CSVETRRNTEAFF	TGCAGCGTTGAAACTCGTCGGAACACTGAAGCTTTCTTT
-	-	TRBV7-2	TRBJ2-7	CASSLGGGSSSYEQYF	TGTGCCAGCAGCTTAGGAGGCGGCAGTAGCTCCTACGAGCAGTACTTC
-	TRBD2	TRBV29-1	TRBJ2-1	CSVVGLAGGAYNEQFF	TGCAGCGTCGTGGGACTAGCGGGAGGGGCCTACAATGAGCAGTTCTTC
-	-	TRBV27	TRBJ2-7	CASSWGTHHEQYF	TGTGCCAGCAGTTGGGGGACACATCACGAGCAGTACTTC
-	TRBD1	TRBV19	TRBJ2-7	CASSSQGANEQYF	TGTGCCAGTAGTTCCCAGGGGGCGAACGAGCAGTACTTC
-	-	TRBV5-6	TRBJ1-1	CASSSTALPYEAFF	TGTGCCAGCAGCTCTACAGCACTCCCTTATGAAGCTTTCTTT
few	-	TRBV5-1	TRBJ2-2	CASTQWNTGELFF	TGCGCCAGCACCCAGTGGAACACCGGGGAGCTGTTTTTT